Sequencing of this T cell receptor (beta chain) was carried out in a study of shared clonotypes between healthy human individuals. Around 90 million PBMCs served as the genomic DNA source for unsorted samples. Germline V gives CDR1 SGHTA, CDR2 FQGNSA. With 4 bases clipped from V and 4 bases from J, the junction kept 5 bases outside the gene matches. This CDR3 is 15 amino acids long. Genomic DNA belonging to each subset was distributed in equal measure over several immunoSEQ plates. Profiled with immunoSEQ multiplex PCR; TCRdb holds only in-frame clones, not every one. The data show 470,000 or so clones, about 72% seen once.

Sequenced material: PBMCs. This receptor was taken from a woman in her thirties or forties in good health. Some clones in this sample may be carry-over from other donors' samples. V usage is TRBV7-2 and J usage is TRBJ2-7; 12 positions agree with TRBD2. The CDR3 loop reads CASSSGLAGPYEQYF. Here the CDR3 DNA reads TGTGCCAGCAGCTCCGGACTAGCGGGACCTTACGAGCAGTACTTC. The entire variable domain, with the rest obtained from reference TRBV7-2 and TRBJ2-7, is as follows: GAGVSQSPSNKVTEKGKDVELRCDPISGHTALYWYRQSLGQGLEFLIYFQGNSAPDKSGLPSDRFSAERTGGSVSTLTIQRTQQEDSAVYLCASSSGLAGPYEQYFGPGTRLTVT.